The 3 T cell receptor beta chains reported below all come from one sample, sequenced in a study of T cells expressing NK-cell markers. Reprocessing the 5' RACE reads, TCRdb reports a single entry for every CDR3 protein and omits DNA. This listing includes hundreds of thousands of distinct CDR3 sequences. Sequencing was carried out using blood T cells: a sorted CD56 or NKG2C T cell subset, CD4+ or CD8+ T cells, or bulk PBMC T cells (not recorded which). The receptors were gathered from a man younger than 30 in good health.

The chain links TRBV3-1 to TRBJ1-1; without DNA, the TCRdb call of TRBD1 cannot be checked. The V gene's germline CDR1 is LGHDT and CDR2 YNNKEL (reference sequence). The CDR3 extends over 12 amino acids. CDR3 sequence: CASTGQNTEAFF.

V and J are TRBV7-2 and TRBJ2-7; the D gene TCRdb calls, TRBD1, cannot be checked with no DNA. The CDR3 spans 14 residues. Germline lookup yields CDR1 SGHTA and CDR2 FQGNSA. The CDR3 sequence is CASSPSTGGYEQYF.

The chain links TRBV7-8 to TRBJ2-3. The germline CDR1 and CDR2 sequences are SGHVS and FQNEAQ. The CDR3 runs to 16 residues. CDR3 sequence reads: CASTLGSATSTDTQYF.